The 29 T cell receptor beta chains below all came from one sample that was sequenced in a study of T-cell reconstitution after alpha-beta-depleted transplantation in children. Unique molecular identifiers were incorporated during preparation of the TCRbeta library. TCRdb processed the PCR reads anew with MiXCR; each CDR3 protein has one entry. The table includes about 980,000 distinct CDR3 sequences, about 29% detected once. Material: PBMCs, mostly from graft donor cells, obtained 360 days after TCRalphabeta/CD19-depleted stem cell transplant. The receptors here all came from a boy younger than two who had a stem cell transplant for SCID, so the T cells may come from the graft donor.

The chain combines TRBV28 with TRBJ2-7; maybe TRBD1 (6 bases). Trimming removed 5 bases at V and 1 base at J, with 18 bases between. This CDR3 is built from 16 residues. The germline V gene encodes CDR1 MDHEN and CDR2 SYDVKM. Here the CDR3 reads CASSLAQGFISYEQYF. The CDR3 bases are TGTGCCAGCAGTCTGGCACAGGGTTTTATTTCCTACGAGCAGTACTTC.

This clonotype was observed a few times. The chain joins TRBV20-1 to TRBJ2-3; 10 bases agree with TRBD2. CDR3 size: 15 residues. The V and J ends lost 2 bases and 2 bases, in that order; junction bases with no gene match: 4. The germline V gene has CDR1 DFQATT and CDR2 SNEGSKA (reference sequence). The CDR3 is CSARWLAGATDTQYF. CDR3 DNA: TGCAGTGCTAGATGGCTAGCGGGGGCCACAGATACGCAGTATTTT.

This rearrangement joins TRBV20-1 to TRBJ2-3, with D possibly being TRBD1 (7 bases). V was clipped by 6 bases and J by 6 bases, with 19 bases between them. Germline values: CDR1 DFQATT, CDR2 SNEGSKA (reference sequence). The CDR3 length is 14 residues. The CDR3: CSASTQGGRDTQYF. CDR3 nucleotides: TGCAGTGCGTCAACCCAGGGGGGCAGGGATACGCAGTATTTT.

This clonotype was seen only a few times. The chain has TRBV11-2 and TRBJ2-1; D gene uncertain. V dropped 1 base and J dropped 8 bases, with 15 bases sitting between them. This CDR3 is 15 amino acids long. In germline, CDR1 is SGHAT, CDR2 FQNNGV. The CDR3 sequence is CASSLVGPAWDEQFF. CDR3 sequence (DNA): TGTGCCAGCAGCTTAGTTGGTCCGGCCTGGGATGAGCAGTTCTTC.

The CDR3, as DNA: TGTGCCAGCAGGGGACTAGCGGACAATGAGCAGTTCTTC. Residues: CASRGLADNEQFF. This chain joins TRBV28 and TRBJ2-1; the match to TRBD2 covers 11 bases. The CDR3 is made up of 13 amino acids. Germline V gene lookup returns CDR1 MDHEN and CDR2 SYDVKM. J lost 5 bases, V lost 6 bases, and 0 bases had no gene match.

This rearrangement joins TRBV7-9 to TRBJ2-3, with 11 bases that match TRBD2. With 3 bases clipped from V and 8 bases from J, the junction kept 4 bases outside the gene matches. The CDR3 consists of 14 residues. Germline loops: CDR1 SEHNR, CDR2 FQNEAQ (reference sequence). The CDR3, as DNA: TGTGCCAGCAGCTTCACTAGCGGGGGAGGTACGCAGTATTTT. Translated, it gives CASSFTSGGGTQYF.

The chain couples TRBV7-2 to TRBJ2-1, with D perhaps TRBD2 (7 bases). Per the germline V gene, CDR1 is SGHTA and CDR2 is FQGNSA. The CDR3 contains 17 residues. Between the trimmed V and J ends, which lost 5 bases and 2 bases, there was a span of 19 bases. The CDR3 nucleotides read TGTGCCAGCAGCCAAGTAGTGGGGGGGGCCCCCTACAATGAGCAGTTCTTC. Protein product: CASSQVVGGAPYNEQFF.

The sample holds a few counts of this clonotype. V usage is TRBV5-5 and J usage is TRBJ2-2, with D unresolved. Germline V lookup: CDR1 SGHKS, CDR2 YYEKEE (reference sequence). The CDR3 has 13 amino acids. The V gene lost 9 bases and the J gene lost 4 bases, with 13 bases spanning the gap. Written as DNA, the CDR3 is TGTGCCACGTCGGCACTTGTCACCGGGGAGCTGTTTTTT. Protein product: CATSALVTGELFF.

This clonotype was seen a few times. This sequence joins TRBV29-1 and TRBJ1-1, with a weak D call TRBD1 (6 bases). The CDR3 consists of 15 residues. Trimming removed 1 base from V and 1 base from J, with 13 bases in between. In germline, CDR1 is SQVTM, CDR2 ANQGSEA. CDR3 DNA sequence: TGCAGCGTTGAAGGGACAGCAGCTTCGAACACTGAAGCTTTCTTT. Its protein product is CSVEGTAASNTEAFF. Drawing the rest from reference TRBV29-1 and TRBJ1-1, the complete variable domain is SAVISQKPSRDICQRGTSLTIQCQVDSQVTMMFWYRQQPGQSLTLIATANQGSEATYESGFVIDKFPISRPNLTFSTLTVSNMSPEDSSIYLCSVEGTAASNTEAFFGQGTRLTVV.

Comments on this clonotype: The conserved closing phenylalanine or tryptophan is absent in this CDR3, likely reflecting a read error. The gene calls are TRBV20-1 and TRBJ2-1; TRBD2 aligns across 7 bases. This CDR3 has 13 residues. CDR1 and CDR2 from the germline V gene are DFQATT and SNEGSKA (reference sequence). J lost 2 bases, V lost 6 bases, and 4 bases had no gene match. The CDR3 loop is CSAREGTYNEQFC. CDR3 nucleotide sequence: TGCAGTGCCAGGGAGGGGACCTACAATGAGCAGTTCTGC.

This clonotype was observed a few times. The chain has TRBV10-3 and TRBJ1-6; D gene uncertain. This CDR3 has 12 amino acids. V lost 2 bases and J 13 bases, leaving 9 bases between the germline ends. CDR1 and CDR2 from the germline V gene are ENHRY and SYGVKD. The chain's CDR3 is CAISEPQVPLHF. CDR3 coding DNA: TGTGCCATCAGTGAGCCCCAAGTGCCCCTCCACTTT.

The chain has TRBV4-1 and TRBJ1-3; no reliable D call. Trimming removed 0 bases at V and 0 bases at J, with 12 bases between. CDR3 size: 17 residues. The V gene's germline CDR1 is MGHRA and CDR2 YSYEKL. The chain's CDR3 is CASSQEAGRSSGNTIYF. CDR3 in DNA: TGCGCCAGCAGCCAAGAGGCCGGACGGAGCTCTGGAAACACCATATATTTT.

This clonotype was found many times. V usage is TRBV12-3 or TRBV12-4 and J usage is TRBJ2-6; D is ambiguous. With 6 bases removed from V and 1 base from J, the gap between germline ends came to 1 base. There are 12 residues in the CDR3. The CDR3 DNA is TGTGCCAGCAGGTCTGGGGCCAACGTCCTGACTTTC. Translated, it gives CASRSGANVLTF.

This clonotype was seen more than once but under ten times. This chain uses TRBV7-8 with TRBJ2-1, with unresolved D. Trimming pared 1 base from V and 2 bases from J, leaving 12 bases between. The CDR3 covers 16 residues. Germline V gene data show CDR1 as SGHVS and CDR2 as FQNEAQ. The CDR3 nucleotides are TGTGCCAGCAGCTTAGAACGACTGCCTGCCTACAATGAGCAGTTCTTC. Protein sequence: CASSLERLPAYNEQFF. Filled out from reference TRBV7-8 and TRBJ2-1, the complete variable domain reads GAGVSQSPRYKVAKRGQDVALRCDPISGHVSLFWYQQALGQGPEFLTYFQNEAQLDKSGLPSDRFFAERPEGSVSTLKIQRTQQEDSAVYLCASSLERLPAYNEQFFGPGTRLTVL.

Only a few counts were recorded for this clonotype. CDR3 amino acids: CSARTSGGYYNEQFF. The CDR3 bases are TGCAGTGCGCGGACTAGCGGGGGCTATTACAATGAGCAGTTCTTC. J is TRBJ2-1 and V is TRBV20-1, with TRBD2 matching 13 bases. Trimming at V came to 6 bases and at J to 4 bases, leaving 6 bases not matched to a gene. The CDR3 is 15 residues long. Germline-derived CDR1 and CDR2 are DFQATT and SNEGSKA (reference sequence).

This clonotype was seen more than once but under ten times. The rearrangement joins TRBV20-1 to TRBJ2-3; no firm D call. Germline CDR1 DFQATT, CDR2 SNEGSKA (reference sequence). The CDR3 runs 12 residues. The germline V and J ends were trimmed by 0 bases and 4 bases, with 5 bases remaining between them. This chain's CDR3 is CSARDQADTQYF. Written as DNA, the CDR3 is TGCAGTGCTAGAGATCAAGCAGATACGCAGTATTTT.

The rearrangement links TRBV6-5 to TRBJ2-1; D uncertain. CDR3 length equals 14 residues. The germline CDR1 and CDR2 sequences are MNHEY and SVGAGI. The V end was cut by 2 bases, the J end by 4 bases, with 9 bases between. The CDR3 reads CASSYGVFYNEQFF. The CDR3 DNA reads TGTGCCAGCAGTTACGGGGTCTTTTACAATGAGCAGTTCTTC.

V gene TRBV7-9 combines with J gene TRBJ1-2; D remains ambiguous. Trimming shortened V by 1 base and J by 0 bases, and 6 bases separated the two germline ends. This CDR3 has 14 amino acids. Germline CDR1 SEHNR, CDR2 FQNEAQ (reference sequence). This chain's CDR3 is CASSLVAANYGYTF. In nucleotides, the CDR3 is TGTGCCAGCAGCTTAGTAGCGGCTAACTATGGCTACACCTTC. The complete variable domain, with remaining parts taken from reference TRBV7-9 and TRBJ1-2, reads DTGVSQNPRHKITKRGQNVTFRCDPISEHNRLYWYRQTLGQGPEFLTYFQNEAQLEKSRLLSDRFSAERPKGSFSTLEIQRTEQGDSAMYLCASSLVAANYGYTFGSGTRLTVV.

This clonotype was found a few times. The chain joins TRBV3-1 to TRBJ2-1, with 13 bases that match TRBD2. The CDR3 has 22 amino acids. Germline CDR1 LGHDT, CDR2 YNNKEL (reference sequence). Losses at the gene ends were 9 bases for V and 0 bases for J; bases not matched to a gene: 23. The CDR3 spells CARKAPVMRGTSGVISYNEQFF. CDR3 coding DNA: TGTGCCAGGAAAGCCCCCGTTATGAGGGGGACTAGCGGGGTCATCTCCTACAATGAGCAGTTCTTC.

The genes are TRBV3-1 and TRBJ2-7; D is undetermined. The CDR3 covers 17 residues. CDR1 is LGHDT, CDR2 YNNKEL, per germline (reference sequence). Deletions cut 1 base from V and 0 bases from J, with 16 bases between. This CDR3 is CASSQVLAGPSSYEQYF. CDR3 bases: TGTGCCAGCAGCCAAGTTCTTGCAGGACCCAGCTCCTACGAGCAGTACTTC.

This clonotype was observed at least ten times. The chain uses TRBV7-9 and TRBJ2-5, with D unresolved. Trimming stripped 3 bases from V and 2 bases from J, with 7 bases between. Germline values: CDR1 SEHNR, CDR2 FQNEAQ (reference sequence). This CDR3 spans 13 amino acids. CDR3 sequence (DNA): TGTGCCAGCAGCTTGAGGATACAAGAGACCCAGTACTTC. Encoded protein: CASSLRIQETQYF.

This clonotype was detected a few times. The gene calls are TRBV15 and TRBJ2-1, with 7 bases that match TRBD1. Trimming removed 0 bases from V and 4 bases from J; junction bases left unmatched: 0. CDR3 length: 14 residues. From germline, CDR1 is LNHNV and CDR2 YYDKDF (reference sequence). CDR3: CATSREDRYNEQFF. In DNA form, the CDR3 reads TGTGCCACCAGCAGAGAGGACAGGTACAATGAGCAGTTCTTC.

V usage is TRBV11-1 and J usage is TRBJ2-1; 10 nucleotides align to TRBD2. The CDR3 has 16 residues. Trimming removed 3 bases from V and 6 bases from J; junction bases left unmatched: 8. Germline assignment: CDR1 SGHAT and CDR2 FQDESV (reference sequence). The CDR3 bases are TGTGCCAGCAGCTTGGGCCCGGGACTAGCGATCAATGAGCAGTTCTTC. Translation gives CASSLGPGLAINEQFF.

This clonotype was picked up a small number of times. The CDR3: CSARDPEAFF. In nucleotides, the CDR3 is TGCAGTGCACGGGACCCCGAAGCTTTCTTT. The genes are TRBV20-1 and TRBJ1-1; possibly TRBD1 for D (5 bases). Trimming removed 6 bases at V and 8 bases at J, with 10 bases between. This CDR3 contains 10 residues. The germline gives CDR1 DFQATT, CDR2 SNEGSKA (reference sequence).

This clonotype has only one observation. The chain links TRBV4-1 to TRBJ2-7, with TRBD1 identical over 9 bases. The germline gives CDR1 MGHRA, CDR2 YSYEKL. V dropped 3 bases and J dropped 1; count of bases not matched to a gene: 4. CDR3 length: 15 amino acids. Here the CDR3 reads CASSHSGTGSYEQYF. CDR3 in DNA: TGCGCCAGCAGCCACTCCGGGACAGGGTCCTACGAGCAGTACTTC.

The V call is TRBV11-1, the J call TRBJ2-1; the D is unclear. Germline V gene data show CDR1 as SGHAT and CDR2 as FQDESV (reference sequence). This CDR3 contains 15 residues. The V end lost 5 bases, the J end lost 1 base, and 12 bases lay between the germline ends. The CDR3 DNA is TGTGCCAGCAGCCAAGACGAGGTGTCCTACAATGAGCAGTTCTTC. Translation: CASSQDEVSYNEQFF.

V and J are TRBV7-9 and TRBJ2-7, with 9 bases lining up with TRBD2. The CDR3 sequence is 16 residues long. Germline V gene data show CDR1 as SEHNR and CDR2 as FQNEAQ (reference sequence). The ends lost 5 bases at V and 0 bases at J; junction bases unmatched: 8. For the CDR3, the DNA is TGTGCCAGCAGCAGAGAGCGGGGGGACTACTCCTACGAGCAGTACTTC. This translates into CASSRERGDYSYEQYF.

This clonotype occurred a few times. V usage is TRBV27 and J usage is TRBJ1-2; D gene uncertain. The CDR3 runs 15 residues. Trimming shortened V by 6 bases and J by 2 bases, and 16 bases separated the two germline ends. Germline V gene lookup returns CDR1 MNHEY and CDR2 SMNVEV (reference sequence). CDR3 protein: CASSFARRSNYGYTF. CDR3 coding DNA: TGTGCCAGCAGCTTTGCCCGACGGTCGAACTATGGCTACACCTTC.

This chain links TRBV12-3 or TRBV12-4 with TRBJ1-1; a weak D match, TRBD1 (5 bases). This CDR3 is built from 14 residues. V was shortened by 6 bases and J by 2 bases, with 13 bases between the two germline ends. The CDR3 loop is CASRVGEFNTEAFF. Written as DNA, the CDR3 is TGTGCCAGCAGGGTAGGGGAATTTAACACTGAAGCTTTCTTT.